This record covers a single T cell receptor beta chain. In the original workflow: From reference gene primer amplification, estimates of nucleated cell counts were derived. Method: immunoSEQ multiplex PCR; TCRdb's copy keeps in-frame clones and lacks some. That table gives V, J and clone size, and the DNA gave D and trimming. The repertoire holds approximately 150,000 clones, with 87% as singletons. The CDR3 loop spans 14 amino acids. J was trimmed by 4 bases and V by 6 bases; bases with no gene match: 5. Germline V lookup: CDR1 MDHEN, CDR2 SYDVKM. This entry belongs to a study of blood T cell repertoires in COVID-19. Study-level information: Acute-phase and convalescent COVID-19 samples originated in the United States, Italy and Spain. T cells, B-cell-depleted T cells, or PBMCs supplied cDNA or gDNA.

This receptor was obtained from a woman aged 60 to 75 who had recovered from COVID-19. Sequencing was performed on peripheral blood. The chain recombines TRBV28 with TRBJ1-5, with 8 bases lining up with TRBD1. The CDR3 is CASRVGQGNQPQHF. CDR3 bases: TGTGCCAGCAGGGTTGGACAGGGAAATCAGCCCCAGCATTTT.